This paragraph covers one TCR beta chain sequence. Documented time point: after dendritic cell vaccination, including at tumor progression/relapse. TCRdb's table, derived via immunoSEQ multiplex PCR, lists solely in-frame clones and lacks some. The table shows around 78,000 clones, with 85% occurring only once. The CDR3 contains 18 residues. This entry is derived from a study of glioma-infiltrating T cells after dendritic cell vaccination. The gene calls are TRBV21-1 and TRBJ1-4. TRBV21-1 represents a pseudogene. This specimen consisted of blood, obtained after dendritic cell vaccination. This clonotype originated in a human donor with glioblastoma. The CDR3 DNA follows: TGTGCCAGCAGCAACAAGGCGATAGCGGAAGAATCTCGGGAAAAACTGTTTTTT. Translated, it gives CASSNKAIAEESREKLFF.